Listed here are 3 T cell receptor beta chains from one sample, sequenced in a study of T cell repertoires in cytomegalovirus infection. TCRdb re-derived calls from the reads in MiXCR, one entry per CDR3 protein. The sample lists about 920,000 distinct CDR3 sequences, less than 40% occurring once. For these receptors, no antigen is known. The sequencing used cultured CD8+ T cells from PBMCs, collected from culture after CMV antigen stimulation. These receptors were collected from a human donor in good health (CMV status not recorded). Some clones in this sample may be carry-over from other donors' samples.

This clonotype was seen a handful of times. The J gene is TRBJ1-1, the V gene TRBV2; no clear D gene. The CDR3 length is 14 residues. V lost 2 bases and J 0 bases, leaving 7 bases between the germline ends. Germline V lookup: CDR1 SNHLY, CDR2 FYNNEI. CDR3 protein: CASSELFLNTEAFF. The CDR3 nucleotides read TGTGCCAGCAGTGAACTGTTCTTGAACACTGAAGCTTTCTTT.

This chain connects TRBV4-3 to TRBJ2-2; D gene ambiguous. The CDR3 has 16 residues. Trimming left V 1 base short and J 5 bases short, with 14 bases between. Germline CDR1 is LGHNA and CDR2 is YSLEER. As DNA, the CDR3 is TGCGCCAGCAGCCAAGGGTGGTGGGAACGAACCGGGGAGCTGTTTTTT. Protein: CASSQGWWERTGELFF.

The chain recombines TRBV19 with TRBJ1-2; D uncertain. The V end was cut by 3 bases, the J end by 8 bases, with 19 bases between. This CDR3 has 15 residues. The V gene's germline CDR1 is LNHDA and CDR2 SQIVND (reference sequence). This CDR3 is CASSITRREEIGYTF. The DNA for the CDR3 is TGTGCCAGTAGTATTACCCGGCGGGAAGAAATCGGCTACACCTTC.